The clone carrying this TCR beta chain was counted once. This record comes from a study of blood T cell repertoires in COVID-19. Looking at the study overall: Both acute and convalescent COVID-19 samples were obtained from the United States, Italy and Spain. Nucleic acid was either cDNA or gDNA, and it came from T cells, B-cell-depleted T cells, or PBMCs.

As processed by the authors: Nucleated cell number was recorded as an estimate derived from reference gene primer amplification. Sequencing was performed with immunoSEQ multiplex PCR; in TCRdb, only in-frame clones are kept and a portion is missing. That table supplies the V and J calls and clone size; D and trimming were determined from the DNA. The repertoire holds about 78,000 clones, with 80% to 95% as singletons. The CDR3 loop spans 16 amino acids. Germline CDR1 SQVTM, CDR2 ANQGSEA. V gave up 7 bases and J gave up 0 bases; unmatched junction bases: 12. The source is an elderly woman with acute or convalescent COVID-19. Sample: peripheral blood. The chain couples TRBV29-1 to TRBJ2-7, with TRBD2 matching over 10 bases. DNA of the CDR3: TGCAGCGCCAGAAGGGGGGCTAGCGGGGGCTCCTACGAGCAGTACTTC. Translation gives CSARRGASGGSYEQYF.